The T cell receptor (beta chain) under discussion was sequenced for a study of blood T cell repertoires in COVID-19. Whole-study context: PBMCs, B-cell-depleted T cells, or T cells were the source of the cDNA or gDNA that made up the material.

Clones were read by immunoSEQ multiplex PCR, and TCRdb kept only the in-frame ones, dropping some. The sample holds approximately 110,000 clones, around 76% seen once. This CDR3 has 13 residues. After removal of 3 bases from V and 10 bases from J, the junction contained 5 bases not matched to a gene. CDR1 MDHEN and CDR2 SYDVKM come from the germline V gene. This TCR was sampled from a woman between 65 and 79 years old with acute or convalescent COVID-19. The V call is TRBV28, the J call TRBJ1-4; 7 bases agree with TRBD1. The specimen was peripheral blood. The CDR3 loop is CASSFRDRGKLFF. CDR3 DNA sequence: TGTGCCAGCAGTTTCCGGGACAGAGGAAAACTGTTTTTT.